The 20 T cell receptor beta chains presented below share a single source sample, sequenced in a study of blood T cell repertoires in COVID-19. Sequenced by immunoSEQ multiplex PCR; TCRdb stores in-frame clones only, minus some. The sample has about 14,000 clones; around 87% are singletons. The sequencing sample was made of peripheral blood. All receptors come from a man aged 50-60 years with active COVID-19.

The gene calls are TRBV5-1 and TRBJ2-3, with a tentative D call TRBD1 (5 bases). CDR1 and CDR2 (germline): SGHRS, YFSETQ. The CDR3 spans 14 residues. V gave up 1 base and J gave up 6 bases, with 12 bases separating them. The CDR3 DNA sequence: TGCGCCAGCAGCTTGCAGGGTTTGGGGGATACGCAGTATTTT. This encodes CASSLQGLGDTQYF.

V is TRBV19 and J is TRBJ1-4, with D tentatively TRBD1 (5 bases). The CDR3 sequence is 14 residues long. CDR1 is LNHDA, CDR2 SQIVND, per germline (reference sequence). Between the trimmed V and J ends, which lost 6 bases and 5 bases, there was a span of 13 bases. CDR3 nucleotide sequence: TGTGCCAGTAGATTACTGGGGGGGAATGAAAAACTGTTTTTT. This encodes CASRLLGGNEKLFF.

This chain joins TRBV2 and TRBJ2-4, with D possibly being TRBD2 (6 bases). This CDR3 region has 15 residues. The germline V and J ends were trimmed by 4 bases and 7 bases, with 17 bases remaining between them. Germline V CDR1 and CDR2: SNHLY, FYNNEI. As DNA, the CDR3 is TGTGCCAGCAGTGTGGGGAGGCTAGGGGCGAACATTCAGTACTTC. Translating it yields CASSVGRLGANIQYF.

The count of this clone is one. The chain links TRBV29-1 to TRBJ2-7, with D tentatively TRBD2 (5 bases). This CDR3 contains 12 residues. Germline lookup yields CDR1 SQVTM and CDR2 ANQGSEA. Trimming shortened V by 2 bases and J by 7 bases, and 12 bases separated the two germline ends. The CDR3 sequence: CSVEPPTGEQYF. CDR3 nucleotide sequence: TGCAGCGTTGAACCCCCGACGGGGGAGCAGTACTTC.

This rearrangement joins TRBV19 to TRBJ1-5, with 7 positions matching TRBD1. Germline V gives CDR1 LNHDA, CDR2 SQIVND (reference sequence). CDR3 length: 14 residues. The junction had 5 bases not matched to a gene; V was cut back by 3 bases and J by 6 bases. The CDR3 coding sequence is TGTGCCAGTAGTATCCTAGGGGGCGGTCAGCCCCAGCATTTT. Amino acid sequence: CASSILGGGQPQHF.

This chain joins TRBV28 and TRBJ1-5, with a tentative D call TRBD1 (5 bases). The CDR3 runs 16 residues. The V end lost 7 bases, the J end lost 2 bases, and 18 bases lay between the germline ends. Germline lookup yields CDR1 MDHEN and CDR2 SYDVKM. This chain's CDR3 is CASKLGDSIGNQPQHF. In DNA, the CDR3 is TGTGCCAGCAAGTTAGGGGATAGCATTGGCAATCAGCCCCAGCATTTT.

The chain recombines TRBV13 with TRBJ1-6, with 8 bases identical to TRBD1. The CDR3 consists of 20 residues. Unmatched junction bases numbered 23, after V lost 6 bases and J lost 7 bases. In germline, CDR1 is PRHDT, CDR2 FYEKMQ (reference sequence). The CDR3 DNA reads TGTGCCAGCAGTCAACGCGGGGACAGGAACAGAGGTGTTACGAATTCACCCCTCCACTTT. This codes for CASSQRGDRNRGVTNSPLHF.

The chain couples TRBV29-1 to TRBJ2-5, with a tentative D call TRBD1 (5 bases). The V end was cut by 6 bases, the J end by 4 bases, with 12 bases between. The CDR3 is 12 residues long. Germline lookup yields CDR1 SQVTM and CDR2 ANQGSEA. The CDR3 bases are TGCAGCGTCAGGTTCCAGGGAGAGACCCAGTACTTC. Protein product: CSVRFQGETQYF.

The chain couples TRBV24-1 to TRBJ2-2, with no clear D. Germline CDR1 reads KGHDR; CDR2 reads SFDVKD. This CDR3 spans 16 amino acids. V was clipped by 2 bases and J by 0 bases, with 9 bases between them. CDR3 loop: CATSDSSLTNTGELFF. Here the CDR3 DNA reads TGTGCCACCAGTGATTCGTCACTTACGAACACCGGGGAGCTGTTTTTT.

V and J are TRBV18 and TRBJ2-1; 11 positions match TRBD1. Germline loops: CDR1 KGHSH, CDR2 LQKENI. V was clipped by 2 bases and J by 7 bases; unmatched bases: 4. This CDR3 is built from 15 residues. The CDR3 coding sequence is TGTGCCAGCTCACCAACGGACAGGGGGCGAAATGAGCAGTTCTTC. Amino acids: CASSPTDRGRNEQFF.

This sequence joins TRBV5-6 and TRBJ1-1; the match to TRBD1 covers 8 bases. The CDR3 has 14 residues. V lost 6 bases to trimming and J lost 6 bases; unmatched junction nucleotides: 10. Germline CDR1 SGHDT, CDR2 YYEEEE. The CDR3 loop reads CASIATGGIPEAFF. The CDR3 DNA sequence: TGTGCCAGCATCGCCACAGGGGGTATTCCTGAAGCTTTCTTT. The variable domain in full, completed from reference TRBV5-6 and TRBJ1-1, reads DAGVTQSPTHLIKTRGQQVTLRCSPKSGHDTVSWYQQALGQGPQFIFQYYEEEERQRGNFPDRFSGHQFPNYSSELNVNALLLGDSALYLCASIATGGIPEAFFGQGTRLTVV.

The sample holds one count of this clone. V is TRBV11-2 and J is TRBJ1-2, with D unresolved. The CDR3 consists of 13 residues. Germline V gene sequence: CDR1 SGHAT, CDR2 FQNNGV. V lost 1 base to trimming and J lost 7 bases, with 10 bases between them. This chain's CDR3 is CASSLAFTAGYTF. The DNA for the CDR3 is TGTGCCAGCAGCTTAGCCTTCACAGCTGGCTACACCTTC.

The chain recombines TRBV19 with TRBJ2-1, with 10 bases aligning to TRBD2. CDR3 length equals 15 residues. Trimming at V came to 4 bases and at J to 1 base, leaving 1 base not matched to a gene. From germline, CDR1 is LNHDA and CDR2 SQIVND (reference sequence). The CDR3 DNA reads TGTGCCAGTAGTACGACTAGCGGGTCCTACAATGAGCAGTTCTTC. Its protein product is CASSTTSGSYNEQFF.

The J gene is TRBJ1-4, the V gene TRBV5-1; no reliable D call. Germline V lookup: CDR1 SGHRS, CDR2 YFSETQ. The V and J ends lost 4 bases and 5 bases respectively, with 12 bases between them. The CDR3 length is 14 residues. The chain's CDR3 is CASSEQPFNEKLFF. The CDR3 bases are TGCGCCAGCAGCGAACAACCCTTCAATGAAAAACTGTTTTTT.

This clone has just a few counts. The V gene is TRBV10-1, the J gene TRBJ2-7; TRBD2 matches 10 bases. J was trimmed by 7 bases and V by 6 bases; bases with no gene match: 24. CDR3 size: 19 residues. CDR1 is WNHNN, CDR2 SYGVQD, per germline (reference sequence). CDR3 bases: TGCGCCAGCAGGATTTTGACTGATTCCCCTAGCGGGAGTTTGGGGGAGCAGTACTTC. Amino acid sequence: CASRILTDSPSGSLGEQYF.

This chain connects TRBV5-1 to TRBJ2-2; TRBD2 aligns across 12 bases. CDR1 and CDR2 from the germline V gene are SGHRS and YFSETQ. This CDR3 is 16 amino acids long. Losses at the gene ends were 6 bases for V and 9 bases for J; bases not matched to a gene: 12. The DNA for the CDR3 is TGCGCCAGCACCTCCATGACTAGCGGGGGCTACCGGGAGCTGTTTTTT. Translated: CASTSMTSGGYRELFF.

V and J are TRBV27 and TRBJ2-1; 9 bases align to TRBD1. There are 16 residues in the CDR3. Trimming removed 6 bases from V and 3 bases from J; junction bases left unmatched: 9. Germline values: CDR1 MNHEY, CDR2 SMNVEV (reference sequence). The CDR3 loop reads CASSRTGTGNYNEQFF. DNA for the CDR3: TGTGCCAGCAGCCGAACCGGGACAGGGAACTACAATGAGCAGTTCTTC.

The chain has TRBV19 and TRBJ2-7; a possible D gene is TRBD2 (5 bases). The CDR3 extends over 15 amino acids. Per germline, CDR1 LNHDA and CDR2 SQIVND (reference sequence). V was clipped by 2 bases and J by 0 bases, with 11 bases between them. The CDR3 nucleotides are TGTGCCAGTAGTATAAAGCGGTATAGCTCCTACGAGCAGTACTTC. This sequence encodes CASSIKRYSSYEQYF.

The chain joins TRBV5-1 to TRBJ2-3, with 12 bases fitting TRBD1. CDR3 length: 16 residues. Trimming at V came to 5 bases and at J to 5 bases, leaving 9 bases not matched to a gene. CDR1 and CDR2 from the germline V gene are SGHRS and YFSETQ. This CDR3 is CASRTGTGGNLDTQYF. DNA for the CDR3: TGCGCCAGCAGAACCGGGACAGGGGGCAATTTAGATACGCAGTATTTT.

The V gene is TRBV18, the J gene TRBJ1-1; D may be TRBD1 (5 bases). This CDR3 contains 14 residues. Trimming stripped 0 bases from V and 4 bases from J, with 9 bases between. Germline V gene sequence: CDR1 KGHSH, CDR2 LQKENI. The CDR3 reads CASSPPGGGTEAFF. DNA for the CDR3: TGTGCCAGCTCACCACCGGGGGGGGGCACTGAAGCTTTCTTT.